Listed below are T cell receptor beta chains from one sample, sequenced in a study of OX40 agonist ivuxolimab in advanced cancers. Profiled with immunoSEQ multiplex PCR; TCRdb holds only in-frame clones, not every one. The sample gives 90,000 or so clones, over 75% of which show up once; approximately 4.8% is in the top ten. The specimen comprised CD4+ or CD8+ T cells sorted from blood, sampled in a trial of the OX40 agonist ivuxolimab. These receptors all come from an adult with an advanced solid tumor such as melanoma, head and neck, liver or kidney cancer. The CDR3 runs from the conserved cysteine through the conserved F or W. D genes are given only for firm matches. Clone size, where shown, is once, few, many, or a class for clones that have expanded.

V gene	J gene	clone size	D gene	CDR3 protein	CDR3 DNA
TRBV9	TRBJ2-3	-	-	CASSVVGYTDTQYF	TGTGCCAGCAGCGTAGTAGGATACACAGATACGCAGTATTTT
TRBV14	TRBJ1-2	-	TRBD1	CASSLQGQTYGYTF	TGTGCCAGCAGCCTACAGGGACAGACCTATGGCTACACCTTC
TRBV7-2	TRBJ1-3	-	TRBD1	CASSSPWQGAAGNTIYF	TGTGCCAGCAGCTCGCCCTGGCAGGGGGCGGCTGGAAACACCATATATTTT
TRBV7-2	TRBJ2-5	-	-	CASSSDRRQAQYF	TGTGCCAGCAGCTCCGACAGGAGGCAGGCCCAGTACTTC
TRBV6-5	TRBJ2-1	-	-	CASSLLISLTAGQFF	TGTGCCAGCAGCCTCCTCATCTCGCTTACGGCAGGGCAGTTCTTC
TRBV19	TRBJ1-2	few	-	CASSILAGENYGYTF	TGTGCCAGTAGTATATTGGCAGGGGAGAACTATGGCTACACCTTC
TRBV28	TRBJ1-6	-	TRBD1	CATVTGAGYNSPLHF	TGTGCCACTGTAACAGGGGCGGGTTATAATTCACCCCTCCACTTT
TRBV4-3	TRBJ2-1	-	-	CASSQDYHGLFF	TGCGCCAGCAGCCAAGATTACCACGGTCTGTTCTTC
TRBV7-3	TRBJ2-5	-	TRBD2	CASSSGLAEETQYF	TGTGCCAGCAGCTCCGGACTAGCGGAAGAGACCCAGTACTTC
TRBV27	TRBJ1-2	-	TRBD1	CASSFDPGTGVSGYTF	TGTGCCAGCAGTTTCGATCCCGGGACAGGGGTTAGTGGCTACACCTTC
TRBV14	TRBJ2-3	-	-	CASSQGTASTDTQYF	TGTGCCAGCAGCCAAGGGACAGCTAGCACAGATACGCAGTATTTT
TRBV27	TRBJ1-1	once	TRBD1	CASSMTGQRVRTEAFF	TGTGCCAGCAGTATGACAGGGCAGAGGGTAAGAACTGAAGCTTTCTTT
TRBV6-6	TRBJ1-2	-	-	CASSSRTGPNYGYTF	TGTGCCAGCAGTTCCCGGACGGGACCTAACTATGGCTACACCTTC
TRBV6-1	TRBJ1-4	-	-	CASSVGTSTNEKLFF	TGTGCCAGCAGTGTTGGGACAAGTACTAATGAAAAACTGTTTTTT
TRBV7-2	TRBJ1-3	once	-	CASSLGRTRASSGNTIYF	TGTGCCAGCAGCTTAGGGCGTACCAGGGCAAGCTCTGGAAACACCATATATTTT
TRBV6-5	TRBJ2-7	once	-	CASRNDGTSYEQYF	TGTGCCAGCAGGAACGACGGAACCTCCTACGAGCAGTACTTC
TRBV6-1	TRBJ2-6	-	-	CASSRSSGANVLTF	TGTGCCAGCAGCAGGAGCTCTGGGGCCAACGTCCTGACTTTC
TRBV2	TRBJ2-1	-	-	CASIRRAVGDNEQFF	TGTGCCAGCATCCGGCGGGCAGTCGGAGACAATGAGCAGTTCTTC
TRBV29-1	TRBJ1-5	-	TRBD1	CSIRDRGLNQPQHF	TGCAGCATCCGGGACAGGGGATTAAATCAGCCCCAGCATTTT
TRBV5-1	TRBJ1-1	once	-	CASSSGQLNTEAFF	TGCGCCAGCAGCTCCGGACAGCTGAACACTGAAGCTTTCTTT
TRBV18	TRBJ1-4	-	-	CASSGTITTNEKLFF	TGTGCCAGCTCGGGGACAATTACAACTAATGAAAAACTGTTTTTT
TRBV11-2	TRBJ1-2	-	TRBD1	CASSLDSGTGEGGYTF	TGTGCCAGCAGCTTAGACTCCGGGACAGGGGAAGGAGGCTACACCTTC
TRBV7-8	TRBJ1-1	-	-	CASSLREQGTEAFF	TGTGCCAGCAGCTTAAGGGAGCAGGGCACTGAAGCTTTCTTT
TRBV18	TRBJ2-1	-	TRBD2	CASSPGTSGRAVYNEQFF	TGTGCCAGCTCACCCGGGACTAGCGGGAGGGCGGTCTACAATGAGCAGTTCTTC
TRBV6-6	TRBJ2-1	-	TRBD1	CASSGRGSSSYNEQFF	TGTGCCAGCAGCGGCAGGGGGTCCAGCTCCTACAATGAGCAGTTCTTC
TRBV4-1	TRBJ2-5	few	TRBD2	CASSRGGEETQYF	TGCGCCAGCAGCCGGGGGGGAGAAGAGACCCAGTACTTC
TRBV10-2	TRBJ1-2	-	-	CASSEYVGGGGYTF	TGCGCCAGCAGTGAGTATGTGGGCGGCGGTGGCTACACCTTC
TRBV19	TRBJ2-1	-	-	CASSMGPSLLEQFF	TGTGCCAGTAGTATGGGACCCTCCCTCTTGGAGCAGTTCTTC
TRBV7-7	TRBJ1-2	-	TRBD1	CASGRPTDRDYGYTF	TGTGCTAGCGGCCGCCCCACGGACAGGGACTATGGCTACACCTTC
TRBV19	TRBJ1-5	-	-	CASSIPGLPSNQPQHF	TGTGCCAGTAGTATACCAGGGCTCCCTAGCAATCAGCCCCAGCATTTT
TRBV25-1	TRBJ1-2	-	-	CASSDPGGYTF	TGTGCCAGCAGTGACCCCGGGGGCTACACCTTC
TRBV7-9	TRBJ1-1	-	-	CASSPDLGSNTEAFF	TGTGCCAGCAGCCCCGATCTAGGTTCGAACACTGAAGCTTTCTTT
TRBV6-5	TRBJ1-2	-	-	CASSLTGGVVSGYTF	TGTGCCAGCAGTCTCACCGGGGGCGTGGTGAGTGGCTACACCTTC
TRBV7-9	TRBJ1-3	-	-	CASSRSDTSGNTIYF	TGTGCCAGCAGCCGATCCGACACCTCTGGAAACACCATATATTTT
TRBV5-1	TRBJ2-7	-	-	CASSPGSGDYEQYF	TGCGCCAGCAGCCCGGGAAGTGGCGACTACGAGCAGTACTTC
TRBV5-1	TRBJ2-1	-	-	CASRDLYNEQFF	TGCGCCAGCAGGGATCTTTACAATGAGCAGTTCTTC
TRBV28	TRBJ2-2	-	-	CASSFPGVSAGELFF	TGTGCCAGCAGTTTTCCGGGAGTAAGCGCCGGGGAGCTGTTTTTT
TRBV5-1	TRBJ1-4	-	TRBD1	CASSIGQGTEKLFF	TGCGCCAGCAGCATCGGACAGGGCACCGAAAAACTGTTTTTT
TRBV28	TRBJ2-7	-	TRBD2	CASSFIGGLAGGNYEQYF	TGTGCCAGCAGTTTTATCGGGGGACTAGCGGGAGGGAACTACGAGCAGTACTTC
TRBV15	TRBJ1-4	-	-	CATSRGAGEDEKLFF	TGTGCCACCAGCAGAGGGGCAGGGGAGGATGAAAAACTGTTTTTT
TRBV11-3	TRBJ2-1	-	TRBD2	CASSFIAGGRDNEQFF	TGTGCCAGCAGCTTTATTGCGGGAGGTAGAGACAATGAGCAGTTCTTC
TRBV5-1	TRBJ1-2	-	-	CASSLDGGSNYGYTF	TGCGCCAGCAGCTTGGACGGGGGATCTAACTATGGCTACACCTTC
TRBV5-1	TRBJ1-3	-	-	CASSLEGLGNTIYF	TGCGCCAGCAGCTTGGAGGGGCTCGGAAACACCATATATTTT
TRBV11-2	TRBJ1-1	-	-	CASTDRFEAFF	TGTGCCAGCACCGACAGGTTTGAAGCTTTCTTT
TRBV11-2	TRBJ2-2	-	TRBD2	CASRNIPGRGTGELFF	TGTGCCAGCAGGAATATTCCAGGGAGGGGCACCGGGGAGCTGTTTTTT
TRBV9	TRBJ1-1	-	TRBD1	CASSKRQGASLAFF	TGTGCCAGCAGCAAACGACAGGGGGCTAGTTTAGCTTTCTTT
TRBV9	TRBJ2-1	once	TRBD2	CASSAGLALGNEQFF	TGTGCCAGCAGCGCCGGACTAGCCCTGGGGAATGAGCAGTTCTTC
TRBV7-2	TRBJ1-1	-	-	CASSLGGRTPLGNTEAFF	TGTGCCAGCAGCTTAGGAGGCCGGACACCTCTCGGGAACACTGAAGCTTTCTTT
TRBV30	TRBJ2-5	-	TRBD2	CAWSVGLGGETQYF	TGTGCCTGGAGTGTAGGGCTGGGGGGGGAGACCCAGTACTTC
TRBV29-1	TRBJ1-5	once	TRBD1	CSGRQGNEPQHF	TGCAGCGGTAGACAGGGGAATGAGCCCCAGCATTTT
TRBV2	TRBJ2-7	few	-	CASSARGPPAYEQYF	TGTGCCAGCAGTGCCCGGGGGCCGCCAGCCTACGAGCAGTACTTC
TRBV7-8	TRBJ1-3	-	-	CASRPITGGFTGNTIYF	TGTGCCAGCAGACCTATTACGGGGGGGTTTACTGGAAACACCATATATTTT
TRBV6-4	TRBJ2-3	-	TRBD2	CASSETSGTTDTQYF	TGTGCCAGCAGTGAGACGAGCGGGACGACAGATACGCAGTATTTT